The entry below gives a single T cell receptor (beta chain) sequence along with its context. The germline CDR1 and CDR2 sequences are SGHDT and YYEEEE. V lost 6 bases and J lost 1, with 11 bases in between. The CDR3 has 13 residues. Preparation of the TCRbeta library used unique molecular identifiers. MiXCR, run by TCRdb on the PCR reads, gives a single entry per CDR3 protein. The sample consists of about 640,000 distinct CDR3 sequences, over 15% of them appearing once. The sample belongs to a study of T-cell reconstitution after alpha-beta-depleted transplantation in children. Sequenced here: PBMCs from the stem cell graft donor, sampled from the stem cell graft. This TCR was sampled from a human donor who donated a stem cell graft to a child with acute myeloid leukemia. The gene calls are TRBV5-6 and TRBJ2-7, with D tentatively TRBD1 (5 bases). The CDR3 DNA reads as TGTGCCAGCATCCTGGCAGGGTCCTACGAGCAGTACTTC. Translation gives CASILAGSYEQYF. Variable domain in full (rest from reference TRBV5-6 and TRBJ2-7): DAGVTQSPTHLIKTRGQQVTLRCSPKSGHDTVSWYQQALGQGPQFIFQYYEEEERQRGNFPDRFSGHQFPNYSSELNVNALLLGDSALYLCASILAGSYEQYFGPGTRLTVT.